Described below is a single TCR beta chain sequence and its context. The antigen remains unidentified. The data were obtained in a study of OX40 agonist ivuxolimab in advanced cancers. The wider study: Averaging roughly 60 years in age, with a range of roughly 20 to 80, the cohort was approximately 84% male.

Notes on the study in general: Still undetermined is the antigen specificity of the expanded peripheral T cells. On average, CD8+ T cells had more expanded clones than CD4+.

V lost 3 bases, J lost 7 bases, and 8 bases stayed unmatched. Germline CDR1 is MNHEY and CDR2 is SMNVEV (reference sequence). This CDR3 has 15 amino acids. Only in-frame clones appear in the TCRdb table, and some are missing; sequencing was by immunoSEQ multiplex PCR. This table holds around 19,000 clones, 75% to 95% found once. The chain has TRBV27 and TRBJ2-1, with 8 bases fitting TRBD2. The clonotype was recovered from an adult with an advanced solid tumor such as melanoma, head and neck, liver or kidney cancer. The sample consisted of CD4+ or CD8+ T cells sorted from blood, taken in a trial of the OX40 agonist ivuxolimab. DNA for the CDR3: TGTGCCAGCAGTTTGCGGGGGGAAGTGTTGAATGAGCAGTTCTTC. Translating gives CASSLRGEVLNEQFF.